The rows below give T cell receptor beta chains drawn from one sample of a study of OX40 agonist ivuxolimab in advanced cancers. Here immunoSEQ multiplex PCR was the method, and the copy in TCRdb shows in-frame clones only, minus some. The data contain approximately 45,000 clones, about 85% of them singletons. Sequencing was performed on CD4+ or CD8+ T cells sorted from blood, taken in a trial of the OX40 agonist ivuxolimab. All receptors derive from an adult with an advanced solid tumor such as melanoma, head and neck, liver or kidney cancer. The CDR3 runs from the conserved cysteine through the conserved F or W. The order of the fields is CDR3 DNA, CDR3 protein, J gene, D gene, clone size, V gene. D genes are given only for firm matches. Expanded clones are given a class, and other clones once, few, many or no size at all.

cdr3_nt: TGTGCCAGCAGCCCGCTCCAGGGGGCCTACGAGCAGTACTTC
cdr3_aa: CASSPLQGAYEQYF
j_call: TRBJ2-7
d_call: TRBD1
clone_size: NA
v_call: TRBV6-6

cdr3_nt: TGCAGCGTCCTCGAGTCTAGCGGGATCAATGAGCAGTTCTTC
cdr3_aa: CSVLESSGINEQFF
j_call: TRBJ2-1
d_call: TRBD2
clone_size: NA
v_call: TRBV29-1

cdr3_nt: TGTGCCAGCACCGAAGATCTTAAGGACAGGGGATGGGAGACCCAGTACTTC
cdr3_aa: CASTEDLKDRGWETQYF
j_call: TRBJ2-5
d_call: TRBD1
clone_size: few
v_call: TRBV25-1

cdr3_nt: TGTGCCAGTAGTATCTGGGGGCAGAACAATGAGCAGTTCTTC
cdr3_aa: CASSIWGQNNEQFF
j_call: TRBJ2-1
d_call: NA
clone_size: once
v_call: TRBV19

cdr3_nt: TGTGCCATCAGTGAGGGGGACCAGGGCACTGAAGCTTTCTTT
cdr3_aa: CAISEGDQGTEAFF
j_call: TRBJ1-1
d_call: NA
clone_size: once
v_call: TRBV10-3

cdr3_nt: TGTGCCAGCAGTGTTGAGACAGGGGGGTACACAGATACGCAGTATTTT
cdr3_aa: CASSVETGGYTDTQYF
j_call: TRBJ2-3
d_call: TRBD1
clone_size: NA
v_call: TRBV6-1

cdr3_nt: TGTGCCAGCAGTTTACGACAGTTGAATGAGCAGTTCTTC
cdr3_aa: CASSLRQLNEQFF
j_call: TRBJ2-1
d_call: NA
clone_size: NA
v_call: TRBV27

cdr3_nt: TGTGCCAGCAGTCGGGAGGGGGATGAGCAGTTCTTC
cdr3_aa: CASSREGDEQFF
j_call: TRBJ2-1
d_call: TRBD2
clone_size: NA
v_call: TRBV27

cdr3_nt: TGTGCCATCAGTGATCCCCCTCACGCGCAGTATTTT
cdr3_aa: CAISDPPHAQYF
j_call: TRBJ2-3
d_call: NA
clone_size: NA
v_call: TRBV10-3

cdr3_nt: TGTGCCACTGCGGACAGGGGGCATTTATACACCATATATTTT
cdr3_aa: CATADRGHLYTIYF
j_call: TRBJ1-3
d_call: TRBD1
clone_size: NA
v_call: TRBV19

cdr3_nt: TGTGCCAGCAGCTTATCTAGTTCCGCAATCGGTGAGCAGTTCTTC
cdr3_aa: CASSLSSSAIGEQFF
j_call: TRBJ2-1
d_call: NA
clone_size: NA
v_call: TRBV7-3

cdr3_nt: TGTGCCAGTAATCGACAGGGGCGGGAAGCTTTCTTT
cdr3_aa: CASNRQGREAFF
j_call: TRBJ1-1
d_call: TRBD1
clone_size: NA
v_call: TRBV19

cdr3_nt: TGTGCCAGCAACCCGCTCACTAGCGGGAGGGCCTTGGACACCGGGGAGCTGTTTTTT
cdr3_aa: CASNPLTSGRALDTGELFF
j_call: TRBJ2-2
d_call: NA
clone_size: NA
v_call: TRBV21-1

cdr3_nt: TGTGCCAGCAGCCAAGCCAGTCTAGCGGGCTACGAGCAGTACTTC
cdr3_aa: CASSQASLAGYEQYF
j_call: TRBJ2-7
d_call: TRBD2
clone_size: NA
v_call: TRBV14

cdr3_nt: TGTGCCAGTAGTATATCCAGCGGCTACGAGCAGTACTTC
cdr3_aa: CASSISSGYEQYF
j_call: TRBJ2-7
d_call: NA
clone_size: NA
v_call: TRBV19

cdr3_nt: TGTGCCAGCTCCCTGACAGGGAATGAGCAGTTCTTC
cdr3_aa: CASSLTGNEQFF
j_call: TRBJ2-1
d_call: TRBD1
clone_size: NA
v_call: TRBV18

cdr3_nt: TGCGCCAGCGGTTTTGATACCAATGAGCAGTTCTTC
cdr3_aa: CASGFDTNEQFF
j_call: TRBJ2-1
d_call: NA
clone_size: NA
v_call: TRBV10-1

cdr3_nt: TGTGCCAGCAGTCCCATTGCGGGGGATAGCAATCAGCCCCAGCATTTT
cdr3_aa: CASSPIAGDSNQPQHF
j_call: TRBJ1-5
d_call: NA
clone_size: once
v_call: TRBV19

cdr3_nt: TGTGCCACCCTAGCGGGTTTCTTAAGCTCCTACAATGAGCAGTTCTTC
cdr3_aa: CATLAGFLSSYNEQFF
j_call: TRBJ2-1
d_call: TRBD2
clone_size: NA
v_call: TRBV6-6

cdr3_nt: TGTGCCAGCAGTTTACTAGCCGGGGACCCGGGTACGCAGTATTTT
cdr3_aa: CASSLLAGDPGTQYF
j_call: TRBJ2-3
d_call: NA
clone_size: NA
v_call: TRBV28

cdr3_nt: TGTGCCAGCAGCTTAGCCTGGGGGGACCTCTCCTACGAGCAGTACTTC
cdr3_aa: CASSLAWGDLSYEQYF
j_call: TRBJ2-7
d_call: NA
clone_size: NA
v_call: TRBV7-2

cdr3_nt: TGCAGCGCCTTAAGGGGGGGCGGTGGCCTTGGGGCTTTCTTT
cdr3_aa: CSALRGGGGLGAFF
j_call: TRBJ1-1
d_call: NA
clone_size: NA
v_call: TRBV29-1

cdr3_nt: TGCGCCAGCAGCTTAATAGCGGGGACCTACGAGCAGTACTTC
cdr3_aa: CASSLIAGTYEQYF
j_call: TRBJ2-7
d_call: TRBD2
clone_size: NA
v_call: TRBV5-1

cdr3_nt: TGCAGTGCCGGCTTCGTTGAGCAGTTCTTC
cdr3_aa: CSAGFVEQFF
j_call: TRBJ2-1
d_call: NA
clone_size: NA
v_call: TRBV20-1

cdr3_nt: TGTGCCACCAGCCAGGGGGGCTATACGCAGTATTTT
cdr3_aa: CATSQGGYTQYF
j_call: TRBJ2-3
d_call: NA
clone_size: NA
v_call: TRBV15

cdr3_nt: TGTGCCAGCAGTATGTACGACAGATACTACGAGCAGTACTTC
cdr3_aa: CASSMYDRYYEQYF
j_call: TRBJ2-7
d_call: NA
clone_size: NA
v_call: TRBV25-1

cdr3_nt: TGTGCCAGCAGTTACTCTCGGTACGAGCAGTACTTC
cdr3_aa: CASSYSRYEQYF
j_call: TRBJ2-7
d_call: NA
clone_size: NA
v_call: TRBV6-6

cdr3_nt: TGTGCCAGCAGTAAGACGGACAACTATGGCTACACCTTC
cdr3_aa: CASSKTDNYGYTF
j_call: TRBJ1-2
d_call: NA
clone_size: NA
v_call: TRBV6-6

cdr3_nt: TGTGCCAGCAGTGAAGAGAGTAGGTCCTACGAGCAGTACTTC
cdr3_aa: CASSEESRSYEQYF
j_call: TRBJ2-7
d_call: NA
clone_size: NA
v_call: TRBV6-1

cdr3_nt: TGTGCCAGCAGTTTACAGGGAATAGGCTACGAGCAGTACTTC
cdr3_aa: CASSLQGIGYEQYF
j_call: TRBJ2-7
d_call: NA
clone_size: few
v_call: TRBV2

cdr3_nt: TGTGCCAGCAGTTTCAATCACAGGGACAATCAGCCCCAGCATTTT
cdr3_aa: CASSFNHRDNQPQHF
j_call: TRBJ1-5
d_call: NA
clone_size: once
v_call: TRBV6-6

cdr3_nt: TGTGCCAGCAGTGAATTTGGGAACACCGGGGAGCTGTTTTTT
cdr3_aa: CASSEFGNTGELFF
j_call: TRBJ2-2
d_call: NA
clone_size: few
v_call: TRBV2

cdr3_nt: TGTGCCAGCAGCGAGGGACTAGCGGGAGTCGATGAGCAGTTCTTC
cdr3_aa: CASSEGLAGVDEQFF
j_call: TRBJ2-1
d_call: TRBD2
clone_size: NA
v_call: TRBV7-8

cdr3_nt: TGTGCCAGCGGGTCGGTTTGGCATTTT
cdr3_aa: CASGSVWHF
j_call: TRBJ1-5
d_call: NA
clone_size: NA
v_call: TRBV28

cdr3_nt: TGTGCCAGCGGGGCGGCCTCTAGCACAGATACGCAGTATTTT
cdr3_aa: CASGAASSTDTQYF
j_call: TRBJ2-3
d_call: NA
clone_size: NA
v_call: TRBV6-5

cdr3_nt: TGTGCCAGCAGCGGACAGGGGGCGTACACCGGGGAGCTGTTTTTT
cdr3_aa: CASSGQGAYTGELFF
j_call: TRBJ2-2
d_call: TRBD1
clone_size: NA
v_call: TRBV6-1

cdr3_nt: TGTGCCAGCAGCGTAGACAAGTTCGGTGAAAAACTGTTTTTT
cdr3_aa: CASSVDKFGEKLFF
j_call: TRBJ1-4
d_call: NA
clone_size: NA
v_call: TRBV9

cdr3_nt: TGTGCCAGCAGCCCTAGCGGGGGGGATTACACCGGGGAGCTGTTTTTT
cdr3_aa: CASSPSGGDYTGELFF
j_call: TRBJ2-2
d_call: TRBD2
clone_size: NA
v_call: TRBV7-8

cdr3_nt: TGTGCCAGCAGTCCCAGAAGACAGGGGGCGGGGAAAGAGACCCAGTACTTC
cdr3_aa: CASSPRRQGAGKETQYF
j_call: TRBJ2-5
d_call: TRBD1
clone_size: NA
v_call: TRBV28

cdr3_nt: TGTGCCAGCTCACCCGCCCGGGACAGTTACTATGGCTACACCTTC
cdr3_aa: CASSPARDSYYGYTF
j_call: TRBJ1-2
d_call: TRBD1
clone_size: NA
v_call: TRBV18

cdr3_nt: TGTGCCAGCAGCTCCCCCGGGAGATTACACGAGCAGTACTTC
cdr3_aa: CASSSPGRLHEQYF
j_call: TRBJ2-7
d_call: NA
clone_size: NA
v_call: TRBV5-4

cdr3_nt: TGTGCCAGCAGCTTAGCGACTAGCCGGGGACACAATGAGCAGTTCTTC
cdr3_aa: CASSLATSRGHNEQFF
j_call: TRBJ2-1
d_call: TRBD2
clone_size: NA
v_call: TRBV11-2

cdr3_nt: TGTGCCAGCAGCCAGCGGGGTGGATTGTACGAGCAGTACTTC
cdr3_aa: CASSQRGGLYEQYF
j_call: TRBJ2-7
d_call: TRBD2
clone_size: once
v_call: TRBV7-9